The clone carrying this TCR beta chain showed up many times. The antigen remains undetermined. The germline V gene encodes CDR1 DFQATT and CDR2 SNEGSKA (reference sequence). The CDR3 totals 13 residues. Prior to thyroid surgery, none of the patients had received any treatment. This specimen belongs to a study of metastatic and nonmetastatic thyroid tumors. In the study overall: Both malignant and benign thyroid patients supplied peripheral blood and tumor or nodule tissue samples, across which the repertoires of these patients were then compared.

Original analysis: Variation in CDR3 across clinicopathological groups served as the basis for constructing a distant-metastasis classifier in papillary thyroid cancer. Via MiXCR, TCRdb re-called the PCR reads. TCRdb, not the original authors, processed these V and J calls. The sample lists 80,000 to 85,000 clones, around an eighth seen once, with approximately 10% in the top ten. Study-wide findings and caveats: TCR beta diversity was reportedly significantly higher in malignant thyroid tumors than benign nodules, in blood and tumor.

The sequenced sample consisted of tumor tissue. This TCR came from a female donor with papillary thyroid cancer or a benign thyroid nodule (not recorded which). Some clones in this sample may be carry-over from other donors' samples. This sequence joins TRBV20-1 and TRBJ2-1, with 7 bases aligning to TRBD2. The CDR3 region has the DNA TGCAGCAACTCGGCAAGAGGGGAGGGTAAGCAGTTCTTC. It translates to CSNSARGEGKQFF.